This record concerns one TCR beta chain sequence. Genomic DNA for TCR beta libraries, around 1.9 micrograms, came from cryopreserved PBMCs. The record originates from a study of cytotoxic CD8 clonotypes in ibrutinib-treated CLL. Study-wide background: Complete response was seen in 2 patients and partial in approximately 24; roughly twelve progressed and around 14 stayed remitted after a median around 68 months.

The germline gives CDR1 MNHNS, CDR2 SASEGT. Trimming shortened V by 6 bases and J by 14 bases, and 17 bases separated the two germline ends. The CDR3 extends over 13 amino acids. Here immunoSEQ multiplex PCR was the method, and the copy in TCRdb shows in-frame clones only, minus some. The repertoire consists of around 15,000 clones, with 65% to 70% occurring once and the leading ten covering roughly 18%. The specimen was PBMCs, collected before ibrutinib treatment. The TCR sequence derives from a human donor with chronic lymphocytic leukemia. The J gene is TRBJ1-6, the V gene TRBV6-1, with unresolved D. The CDR3 spells CASSELLGVTLHF. CDR3 nucleotide sequence: TGTGCCAGCAGCGAGCTCCTTGGGGTAACCCTCCACTTT.